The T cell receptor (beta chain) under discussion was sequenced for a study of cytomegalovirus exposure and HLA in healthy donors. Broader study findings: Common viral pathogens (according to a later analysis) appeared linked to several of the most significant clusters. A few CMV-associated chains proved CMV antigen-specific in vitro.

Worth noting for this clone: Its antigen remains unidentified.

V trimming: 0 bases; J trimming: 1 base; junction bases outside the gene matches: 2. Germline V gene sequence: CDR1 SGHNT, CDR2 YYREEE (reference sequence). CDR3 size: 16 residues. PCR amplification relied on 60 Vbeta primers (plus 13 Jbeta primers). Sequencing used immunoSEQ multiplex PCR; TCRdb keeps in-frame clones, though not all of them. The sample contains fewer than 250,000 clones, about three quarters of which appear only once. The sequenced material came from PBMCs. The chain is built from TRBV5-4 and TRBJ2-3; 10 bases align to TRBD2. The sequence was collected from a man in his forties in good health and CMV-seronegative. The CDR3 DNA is TGTGCCAGCAGCTTGGGTGGGACTAGCGGCACAGATACGCAGTATTTT. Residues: CASSLGGTSGTDTQYF.